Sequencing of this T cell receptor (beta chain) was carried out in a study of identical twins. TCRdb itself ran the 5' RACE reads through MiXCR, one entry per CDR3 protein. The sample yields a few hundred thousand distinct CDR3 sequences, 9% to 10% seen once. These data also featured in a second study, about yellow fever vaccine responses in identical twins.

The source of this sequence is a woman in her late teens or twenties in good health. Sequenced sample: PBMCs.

The CDR3 DNA follows: TGTGCCAGCAGTTCGACAGGGGAGATCGTAAATGAGCAGTTCTTC. It translates to CASSSTGEIVNEQFF. This chain connects TRBV6-5 to TRBJ2-1, with 8 bases aligning to TRBD1. Germline CDR1 MNHEY, CDR2 SVGAGI. With 4 bases clipped from V and 7 bases from J, the junction kept 9 bases outside the gene matches. This CDR3 region has 15 residues.